A single sample gave rise to the 9 T cell receptor beta chains below, sequenced in a study of blood T cell repertoires in COVID-19. TCRdb's table, derived via immunoSEQ multiplex PCR, lists solely in-frame clones and lacks some. The sample contains 68,000 or so clones, roughly 91% of which appear only once. What was sequenced was peripheral blood. The receptor source for this set is a man over 45 with active COVID-19.

This clone was counted once. V gene TRBV7-2 combines with J gene TRBJ2-2; tentative D call: TRBD2 (7 bases). Looked up from germline, CDR1 is SGHTA and CDR2 is FQGNSA. The CDR3 covers 15 residues. V was clipped by 4 bases and J by 7 bases, with 16 bases between them. CDR3 DNA: TGTGCCAGCAGCTCGGGGGGTCTAGGGGGCGGGGAGCTGTTTTTT. Its protein product is CASSSGGLGGGELFF.

The chain uses TRBV9 and TRBJ2-1, with D hard to call. CDR1 and CDR2 from the germline V gene are SGDLS and YYNGEE. Trimming cost V 8 bases and J 2 bases, with 11 bases left between them. CDR3 length: 13 residues. The CDR3 nucleotides are TGTGCCAGTTCTTCCGAGGCCTACAATGAGCAGTTCTTC. Its translation: CASSSEAYNEQFF.

The chain couples TRBV28 to TRBJ1-2; D call uncertain. Looked up from germline, CDR1 is MDHEN and CDR2 is SYDVKM. This CDR3 contains 12 residues. V was shortened by 3 bases and J by 2 bases, with 4 bases between the two germline ends. Written as DNA, the CDR3 is TGTGCCAGCAGTTTTGAGAACTATGGCTACACCTTC. Its translation is CASSFENYGYTF.

The V gene is TRBV19, the J gene TRBJ1-2; 10 bases map to TRBD1. Looked up from germline, CDR1 is LNHDA and CDR2 is SQIVND (reference sequence). With V trimmed by 6 bases and J by 0 bases, 10 bases remained unmatched. The CDR3 is made up of 17 amino acids. This CDR3 is CASRVTGQGPTNYGYTF. CDR3 DNA sequence: TGTGCCAGTAGGGTGACGGGACAGGGGCCTACTAACTATGGCTACACCTTC.

The chain combines TRBV9 with TRBJ2-1, with TRBD2 matching 9 bases. The V gene's germline CDR1 is SGDLS and CDR2 YYNGEE. V trimming: 4 bases; J trimming: 5 bases; junction bases outside the gene matches: 10. The CDR3 consists of 16 residues. This chain's CDR3 is CASSPLAGEAHNEQFF. The CDR3 DNA is TGTGCCAGCAGCCCTTTAGCGGGAGAGGCCCACAATGAGCAGTTCTTC.

The chain is built from TRBV19 and TRBJ2-1; 8 bases align to TRBD1. The CDR3 is 16 amino acids. The germline V gene encodes CDR1 LNHDA and CDR2 SQIVND (reference sequence). The V segment lost 0 bases and the J segment 8 bases; nucleotides outside the gene matches: 9. CDR3 nucleotides: TGTGCCAGTAGTATAGACCCGGGACAGGTAAGCCATGAGCAGTTCTTC. Amino acid sequence: CASSIDPGQVSHEQFF.

This chain links TRBV10-3 with TRBJ2-1; 12 bases line up with TRBD2. The CDR3 length is 17 residues. The germline gives CDR1 ENHRY, CDR2 SYGVKD. V was pared by 4 bases and J by 6 bases, with 10 bases of the junction left unmatched. CDR3 DNA sequence: TGTGCCATCAGTGTCACTAGCGGGGGGTTAGGGGGCAATGAGCAGTTCTTC. This encodes CAISVTSGGLGGNEQFF.

The V call is TRBV28, the J call TRBJ2-7; 10 nucleotides line up with TRBD1. Germline-derived CDR1 and CDR2 are MDHEN and SYDVKM. V lost 8 bases and J lost 5; bases outside the gene matches: 6. The CDR3 contains 13 residues. CDR3 DNA sequence: TGTGCCAGCTCCGACAGGGGGCTCAACGAGCAGTACTTC. Protein product: CASSDRGLNEQYF. The full variable domain, completed using reference TRBV28 and TRBJ2-7, is DVKVTQSSRYLVKRTGEKVFLECVQDMDHENMFWYRQDPGLGLRLIYFSYDVKMKEKGDIPEGYSVSREKKERFSLILESASTNQTSMYLCASSDRGLNEQYFGPGTRLTVT.

The gene calls are TRBV9 and TRBJ1-2; tentative D call: TRBD1 (6 bases). Germline V gene data show CDR1 as SGDLS and CDR2 as YYNGEE. The V gene lost 0 bases and the J gene lost 7 bases, with 16 bases spanning the gap. There are 15 residues in the CDR3. The CDR3 loop is CASSVDPEQGGGYTF. The CDR3 bases are TGTGCCAGCAGCGTAGACCCTGAACAGGGCGGTGGCTACACCTTC.